A selection of T cell receptor beta chains follows, all from one sample in a study of blood T cell repertoires in COVID-19. Data came from immunoSEQ multiplex PCR; TCRdb stores just in-frame clones and leaves some out. The repertoire consists of 35,000 to 45,000 clones, with approximately 80% occurring once and the leading ten covering under 20%. Sequencing was performed on peripheral blood. The receptors come from a man between 65 and 85 years old with acute or convalescent COVID-19. CDR3s include the opening cysteine and the closing phenylalanine or tryptophan. D genes are given only for firm matches. Only part of the rows carry a size: once, few, many, or a class if the clone is expanded.

V	length	D	J	size	DNA	CDR3
TRBV4-2	17	TRBD2	TRBJ2-3	NA	TGTGCCAGCAGCCAAGCCAGCGGGGGGAGGGGCACAGATACGCAGTATTTT	CASSQASGGRGTDTQYF
TRBV6-5	14	TRBD1	TRBJ2-5	NA	TGTGCCAGCAGGGGACAGGGGGCGCGGGAGACCCAGTACTTC	CASRGQGARETQYF
TRBV7-8	17	TRBD2	TRBJ2-1	once	TGTGCCAGCAGCCGAACCGGTGGCGGGGGGTTCCTCGGTGAGCAGTTCTTC	CASSRTGGGGFLGEQFF
TRBV5-1	16	NA	TRBJ2-7	once	TGCGCCAGCAGCTTTAAGGGGCGGGGGCAGGGCTACGAGCAGTACTTC	CASSFKGRGQGYEQYF
TRBV4-3	15	TRBD1	TRBJ1-2	few	TGCGCCAGCAGCCCGGGGACAGGGGTTAACTATGGCTACACCTTC	CASSPGTGVNYGYTF
TRBV7-9	15	NA	TRBJ2-4	once	TGTGCCAGCAGCCCCCAGGGGGGCCTCCGAGGCATTCAGTACTTC	CASSPQGGLRGIQYF
TRBV5-8	20	TRBD2	TRBJ2-1	NA	TGTGCCAGCAGTTACCTGTCCCAGCGCCCGGGAGGAAACCCCCGCAATGAGCAGTTCTTC	CASSYLSQRPGGNPRNEQFF
TRBV11-2	14	NA	TRBJ2-1	NA	TGTGCCAGCAGCTTAGATAGGGACTCCAATGAGCAGTTCTTC	CASSLDRDSNEQFF
TRBV19	16	NA	TRBJ1-6	NA	TGTGCCAGTAGCCCCGCGGGGGGGCCTCGGGGTTCACCCCTCCACTTT	CASSPAGGPRGSPLHF
TRBV6-1	15	TRBD1	TRBJ2-4	NA	TGTGCCAGCAGTGAGACAGGGATAGCCAAAAACATTCAGTACTTC	CASSETGIAKNIQYF
TRBV5-4	14	TRBD1	TRBJ1-1	NA	TGTGCCAGCACCCCGGGACAGTGGAACACTGAAGCTTTCTTT	CASTPGQWNTEAFF
TRBV18	16	NA	TRBJ1-1	NA	TGTGCCAGCGCCAGGGGACCGCCTTCGGTGAACACTGAAGCTTTCTTT	CASARGPPSVNTEAFF
TRBV27	16	NA	TRBJ2-3	few	TGTGCCAGCAGTTTGGAGGGAATGGTGGTGGCAGATACGCAGTATTTT	CASSLEGMVVADTQYF
TRBV7-2	15	TRBD2	TRBJ2-1	once	TGTGCCAGCAGCCCGTGGACTAGCGGGTACAATGAGCAGTTCTTC	CASSPWTSGYNEQFF
TRBV7-9	14	TRBD1	TRBJ1-2	NA	TGTGCCAGCAGCTTGGACAGGGTCAACTATGGCTACACCTTC	CASSLDRVNYGYTF
TRBV6-2/TRBV6-3	14	NA	TRBJ1-5	NA	TGTGCCAGCAGTTTACCGACAGGTAATCAGCCCCAGCATTTT	CASSLPTGNQPQHF
TRBV5-1	14	TRBD1	TRBJ1-5	NA	TGCGCCAGCAGCCCGACAGGGACCAATCAGCCCCAGCATTTT	CASSPTGTNQPQHF
TRBV5-5	15	TRBD1	TRBJ2-3	NA	TGTGCCAGCAGCCGACCGGGACAGGCTCCAGATACGCAGTATTTT	CASSRPGQAPDTQYF
TRBV7-8	16	NA	TRBJ1-1	NA	TGTGCCAGCAGCTTAGAGGGCCGGACAGTGAACACTGAAGCTTTCTTT	CASSLEGRTVNTEAFF
TRBV9	13	NA	TRBJ2-5	NA	TGTGCCAGCAGCGTAGGCAGTGAAGAGACCCAGTACTTC	CASSVGSEETQYF
TRBV4-1	15	TRBD1	TRBJ1-1	NA	TGCGCCAGCAGCCAAGTACAGGGGCTAGGGGCTGAAGCTTTCTTT	CASSQVQGLGAEAFF
TRBV19	14	NA	TRBJ1-6	NA	TGTGCCAGTAGTATAGCGGAGGGCAGGACACCCCTCCACTTT	CASSIAEGRTPLHF
TRBV6-5	14	NA	TRBJ1-1	NA	TGTGCCGGGCAGGACAGCGGGAGGAACACTGAAGCTTTCTTT	CAGQDSGRNTEAFF
TRBV27	18	NA	TRBJ1-6	few	TGTGCCAGCAGTTTATCCCCGGCCCCGGGCTCCTATAATTCACCCCTCCACTTT	CASSLSPAPGSYNSPLHF
TRBV10-3	14	NA	TRBJ1-2	NA	TGTGCCATCAGTGATCTGACAGCTAACTATGGCTACACCTTC	CAISDLTANYGYTF
TRBV11-2	15	TRBD1	TRBJ1-6	NA	TGTGCCAGCAGCAAAAGACAGGGGGCTGATTCACCCCTCCACTTT	CASSKRQGADSPLHF
TRBV6-5	13	TRBD1	TRBJ1-2	few	TGTGCCAGCAGTCTGACAGGGGCAGATGGCTACACCTTC	CASSLTGADGYTF
TRBV2	12	NA	TRBJ1-2	NA	TGTGCCAGCAGGAAAGGAGGGTATGGCTACACCTTC	CASRKGGYGYTF
TRBV9	14	NA	TRBJ1-2	NA	TGTGCCAGCAGCGTAGGAGCAGGGGATGGGGGCTACACCTTC	CASSVGAGDGGYTF
TRBV6-5	12	NA	TRBJ1-1	NA	TGTGCCAGCAGTTCAGTGAACACTGAAGCTTTCTTT	CASSSVNTEAFF
TRBV11-2	13	NA	TRBJ1-2	NA	TGTGCCAGCAGCAAACAGGGTAACTATGGCTACACCTTC	CASSKQGNYGYTF
TRBV5-1	16	TRBD1	TRBJ1-3	NA	TGCGCCAGCAGCCTAGACAGGGGGGTCTCTGGAAACACCATATATTTT	CASSLDRGVSGNTIYF
TRBV7-2	15	NA	TRBJ1-5	NA	TGTGCCAGCAGTAAATTGTGGAGGGGGGGACAGCCCCAGCATTTT	CASSKLWRGGQPQHF
TRBV4-2	17	TRBD1	TRBJ2-1	NA	TGTGCCAGCAGCCAAGATGAGGGACAGGGGTACCACAATGAGCAGTTCTTC	CASSQDEGQGYHNEQFF
TRBV6-5	15	TRBD1	TRBJ2-7	NA	TGTGCCAGCAGTTACTCGGGACAGGGCCCCGGCGAGCAGTACTTC	CASSYSGQGPGEQYF
TRBV16	14	NA	TRBJ1-1	NA	TGTGCCAGCAGCACAACGGCGGCGAACACTGAAGCTTTCTTT	CASSTTAANTEAFF
TRBV4-1	14	NA	TRBJ1-2	NA	TGCGCCAGCAGCCAAGGTTACGCAGGGGTGGGCTACACCTTC	CASSQGYAGVGYTF
TRBV5-1	12	NA	TRBJ1-3	once	TGCGCCAGCAGCTTGACAGGAAACACCATATATTTT	CASSLTGNTIYF
TRBV5-4	16	TRBD1	TRBJ2-3	NA	TGTGCCAGCAGCGTGGACCGGGACAGGGGGCGGGATACGCAGTATTTT	CASSVDRDRGRDTQYF
TRBV5-6	16	TRBD1	TRBJ1-2	once	TGTGCCAGCAGCCCGCTACCGGGACAGCCAATCTATGGCTACACCTTC	CASSPLPGQPIYGYTF
TRBV19	14	NA	TRBJ1-2	NA	TGTGCCAGTAGTATTGATAGACAGATCTATGGCTACACCTTC	CASSIDRQIYGYTF
TRBV6-5	12	NA	TRBJ1-4	NA	TGTGCCAGCGGTAGGAGGAATGAAAAACTGTTTTTT	CASGRRNEKLFF
TRBV30	16	NA	TRBJ1-5	NA	TGTGCCTGGAGTGTACGCTGGGGCTATAGGCATCAGCCCCAGCATTTT	CAWSVRWGYRHQPQHF
TRBV7-2	15	NA	TRBJ2-1	NA	TGTGCCAGCAGCTTAGGAGGGGGGGCAGTCCAAGAGCAGTTCTTC	CASSLGGGAVQEQFF
TRBV6-2/TRBV6-3	19	NA	TRBJ2-7	few	TGTGCCAGCAGTTACTTTATTCGGCCGGCGGGACAGTCGACCTACGAGCAGTACTTC	CASSYFIRPAGQSTYEQYF
TRBV7-9	14	NA	TRBJ1-6	few	TGTGCCAGCAGCTTAGGACAGTCTCATTCACCCCTCCACTTT	CASSLGQSHSPLHF
TRBV4-2	17	TRBD2	TRBJ2-2	NA	TGTGCCAGCAGCCAGAGGATCGCGGGGGGGGTTACCGGGGAGCTGTTTTTT	CASSQRIAGGVTGELFF
TRBV18	16	TRBD1	TRBJ1-1	NA	TGTGCCAGCTCACCCAACTACGGGACAGGGCTTACTGAAGCTTTCTTT	CASSPNYGTGLTEAFF
TRBV7-3	15	TRBD2	TRBJ2-1	NA	TGTGCCAGCAGCTTAACGCGGGGGGCTGACAATGAGCAGTTCTTC	CASSLTRGADNEQFF
TRBV15	15	TRBD1	TRBJ1-4	NA	TGTGCCACCAGCAGAGCGCCGGGACAGAATGAAAAACTGTTTTTT	CATSRAPGQNEKLFF
TRBV2	16	NA	TRBJ2-5	few	TGTGCCAGCAGCGGTTTCTCAGACAGTTACCAAGAGACCCAGTACTTC	CASSGFSDSYQETQYF
TRBV2	19	TRBD1	TRBJ1-5	NA	TGTGCCAGCAGGGGAGAGGGGTTCCGGGACAGAGGGCACGCTCAGCCCCAGCATTTT	CASRGEGFRDRGHAQPQHF
TRBV3-1/TRBV3-2	14	TRBD1	TRBJ1-2	NA	TGTGCCAGCAGCTCTGGACAGGGGACGAATGGCTACACCTTC	CASSSGQGTNGYTF
TRBV7-9	15	NA	TRBJ1-4	NA	TGTGCCAGCAGCTCCACCACAGTGGGAGGGGAAAAACTGTTTTTT	CASSSTTVGGEKLFF
TRBV5-1	14	NA	TRBJ1-1	NA	TGCGCCAGCAGCCCTGTCTTGGGGGGCACTGAAGCTTTCTTT	CASSPVLGGTEAFF
TRBV3-1/TRBV3-2	14	TRBD1	TRBJ1-2	NA	TGTGCCAGCAGCCAAGACAGGGGGGCCTATGGCTACACCTTC	CASSQDRGAYGYTF
TRBV5-1	18	TRBD2	TRBJ2-1	NA	TGCGCCAGCAGCTTCCTACCATTGACTAGCGGGGCGCGCCATGAGCAGTTCTTC	CASSFLPLTSGARHEQFF
TRBV28	14	TRBD1	TRBJ1-1	NA	TGTGCCAGCAGTTTAACGGGGACAGTCACTGAAGCTTTCTTT	CASSLTGTVTEAFF
TRBV4-1	15	NA	TRBJ1-5	NA	TGCGCCAGCAGCCAAGGTACAGGGAACAATCAGCCCCAGCATTTT	CASSQGTGNNQPQHF